What follows are 3 T cell receptor beta chains derived from one specimen sequenced in a study of blood T cell repertoires in COVID-19. Profiling relied on immunoSEQ multiplex PCR, and the TCRdb table lists in-frame clones only, not all of them. The data show roughly 200,000 clones, with approximately 85% seen just once and roughly 9.7% held by the top ten. Sequencing was done on a sample of peripheral blood. These receptors originate from a human donor with active or convalescent COVID-19. The donor label of this sample is uncertain.

This rearrangement joins TRBV28 to TRBJ2-2; TRBD2 is a possible D gene (6 bases). Trimming cost V 6 bases and J 6 bases, with 11 bases left between them. The CDR3 consists of 13 residues. Germline V gene data show CDR1 as MDHEN and CDR2 as SYDVKM. CDR3 region: CASRPKRAGELFF. CDR3 DNA sequence: TGTGCCAGCAGACCCAAGCGGGCCGGGGAGCTGTTTTTT.

J is TRBJ2-7 and V is TRBV21-1; the DNA was not used to check the table's D call, TRBD1. TRBV21-1 is described as a pseudogene. The length of the CDR3 is 11 residues. The DNA of the CDR3 is TGTGCCAGCAACAGAACTTTCGAGCAGTACTTC. Amino acids: CASNRTFEQYF.

The rearrangement joins TRBV27 to TRBJ2-4; no definite D call. CDR3 size: 14 residues. The V end was cut by 5 bases, the J end by 1 base, with 9 bases between. CDR1 and CDR2 (germline): MNHEY, SMNVEV (reference sequence). CDR3 in DNA: TGTGCCAGCAGTCGTATTTTTGCCAAAAACATTCAGTACTTC. This translates into CASSRIFAKNIQYF.